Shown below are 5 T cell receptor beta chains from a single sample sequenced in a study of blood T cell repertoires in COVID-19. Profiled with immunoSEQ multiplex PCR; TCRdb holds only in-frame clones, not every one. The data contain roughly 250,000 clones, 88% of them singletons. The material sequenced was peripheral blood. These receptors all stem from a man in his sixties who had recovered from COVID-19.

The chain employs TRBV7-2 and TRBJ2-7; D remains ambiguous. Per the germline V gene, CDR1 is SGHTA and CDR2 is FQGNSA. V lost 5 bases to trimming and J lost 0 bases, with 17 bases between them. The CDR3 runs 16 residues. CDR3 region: CASSATPVKSSYEQYF. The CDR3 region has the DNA TGTGCCAGCAGCGCCACTCCGGTAAAATCCTCCTACGAGCAGTACTTC.

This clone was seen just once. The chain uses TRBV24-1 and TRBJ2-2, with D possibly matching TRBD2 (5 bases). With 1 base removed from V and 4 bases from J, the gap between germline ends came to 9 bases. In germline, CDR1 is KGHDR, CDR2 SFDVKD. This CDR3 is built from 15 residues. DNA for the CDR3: TGTGCCACCAGTGATTTATGGGGAGTCACCGGGGAGCTGTTTTTT. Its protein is CATSDLWGVTGELFF.

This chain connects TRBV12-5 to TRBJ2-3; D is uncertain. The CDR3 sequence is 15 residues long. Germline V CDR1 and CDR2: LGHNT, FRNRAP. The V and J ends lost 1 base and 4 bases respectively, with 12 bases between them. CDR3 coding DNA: TGTGCTAGTGGTTTGGGCAGGATGACCTCAGATACGCAGTATTTT. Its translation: CASGLGRMTSDTQYF.

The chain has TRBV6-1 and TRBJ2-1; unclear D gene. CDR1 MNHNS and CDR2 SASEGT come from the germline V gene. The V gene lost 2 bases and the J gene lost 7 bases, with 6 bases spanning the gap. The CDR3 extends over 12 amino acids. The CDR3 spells CASSERSNEQFF. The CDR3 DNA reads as TGTGCCAGCAGTGAAAGGAGTAATGAGCAGTTCTTC.

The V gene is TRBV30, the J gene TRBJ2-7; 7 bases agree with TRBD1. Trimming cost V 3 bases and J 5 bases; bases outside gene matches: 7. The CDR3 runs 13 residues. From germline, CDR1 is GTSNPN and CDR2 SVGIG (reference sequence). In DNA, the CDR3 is TGTGCCTGGAGCCGCGACAGGGCGAACGAGCAGTACTTC. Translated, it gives CAWSRDRANEQYF.